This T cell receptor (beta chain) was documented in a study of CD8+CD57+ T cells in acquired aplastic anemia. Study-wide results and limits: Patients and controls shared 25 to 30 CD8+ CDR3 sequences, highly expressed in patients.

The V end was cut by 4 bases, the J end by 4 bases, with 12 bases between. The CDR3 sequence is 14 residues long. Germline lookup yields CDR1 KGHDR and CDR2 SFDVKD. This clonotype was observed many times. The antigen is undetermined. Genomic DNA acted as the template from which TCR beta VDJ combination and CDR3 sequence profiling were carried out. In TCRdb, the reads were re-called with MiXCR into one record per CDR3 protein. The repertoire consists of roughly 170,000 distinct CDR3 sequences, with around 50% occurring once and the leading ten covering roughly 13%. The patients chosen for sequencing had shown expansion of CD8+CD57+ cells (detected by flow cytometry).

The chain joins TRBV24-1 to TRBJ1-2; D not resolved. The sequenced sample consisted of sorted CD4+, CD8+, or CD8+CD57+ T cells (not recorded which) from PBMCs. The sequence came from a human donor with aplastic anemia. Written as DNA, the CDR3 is TGTGCCACCAGTGACCCCGGACGGAGCTATGGCTACACCTTC. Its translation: CATSDPGRSYGYTF.